The clone carrying this T cell receptor beta chain was counted between two and nine times. Data came from immunoSEQ multiplex PCR; TCRdb stores just in-frame clones and leaves some out. The sample has around 6,300 clones; 10% are singletons. The record originates from a study of tumour-infiltrating T cells in Burkitt lymphoma. Study background: Overall and progression-free survival were predicted by productive clonality.

The CDR3 totals 12 residues. Germline V CDR1 and CDR2: MNHEY, SMNVEV (reference sequence). V dropped 5 bases and J dropped 6 bases, with 8 bases sitting between them. The source material was tumor tissue. The sequence derives from a human donor with diffuse large B-cell lymphoma. The chain links TRBV27 to TRBJ2-4, with D perhaps matching TRBD1 (6 bases). The CDR3 loop reads CASSPDRNIQYF. As DNA, the CDR3 is TGTGCCAGCAGTCCGGACAGAAACATTCAGTACTTC.